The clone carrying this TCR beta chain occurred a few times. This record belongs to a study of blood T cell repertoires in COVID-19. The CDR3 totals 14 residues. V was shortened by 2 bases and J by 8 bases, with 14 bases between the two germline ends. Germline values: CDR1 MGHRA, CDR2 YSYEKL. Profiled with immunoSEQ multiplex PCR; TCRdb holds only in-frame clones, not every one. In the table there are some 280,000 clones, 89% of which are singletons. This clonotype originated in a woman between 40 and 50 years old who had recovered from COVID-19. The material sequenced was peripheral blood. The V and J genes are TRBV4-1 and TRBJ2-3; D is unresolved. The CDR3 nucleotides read TGCGCCAGCAGCCAAACCGTTGTTGTCGGTACGCAGTATTTT. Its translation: CASSQTVVVGTQYF.